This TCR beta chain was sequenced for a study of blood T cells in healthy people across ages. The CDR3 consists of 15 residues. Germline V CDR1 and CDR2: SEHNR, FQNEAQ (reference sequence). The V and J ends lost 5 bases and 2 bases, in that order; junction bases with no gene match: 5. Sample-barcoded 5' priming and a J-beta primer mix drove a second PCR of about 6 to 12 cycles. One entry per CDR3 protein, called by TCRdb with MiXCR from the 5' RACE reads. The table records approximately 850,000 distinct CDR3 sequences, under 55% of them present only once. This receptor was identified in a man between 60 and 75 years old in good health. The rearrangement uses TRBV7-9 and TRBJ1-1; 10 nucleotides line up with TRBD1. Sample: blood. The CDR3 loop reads CASSLRQGANTEAFF. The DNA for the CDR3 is TGTGCCAGCAGCCTTAGACAGGGGGCAAACACTGAAGCTTTCTTT.